The clone carrying this TCR beta chain is a singleton in its sample. The protocol was immunoSEQ multiplex PCR, while the TCRdb copy is restricted to in-frame clones and leaves out a portion. The sample comprises roughly 45,000 clones, over 60% of which are singletons, and about 22% rests with the top ten. The CDR3 totals 18 residues. V lost 3 bases, J lost 0 bases, and 21 bases lay in between. Per germline, CDR1 SGHTS and CDR2 YDEGEE. This specimen belongs to a study of cytotoxic CD8 clonotypes in ibrutinib-treated CLL. About the study: Response material was collected after a median around 12 months of treatment, range 6 to 36.

Sequencing was performed on PBMCs, taken after 24 months of ibrutinib treatment. The chain links TRBV5-8 to TRBJ1-1, with no clear D. The source of this sequence is a human donor with chronic lymphocytic leukemia. Here the CDR3 reads CASSSLGLEEVLNTEAFF. CDR3 DNA: TGTGCCAGCAGCTCCCTTGGCCTGGAGGAGGTCCTGAACACTGAAGCTTTCTTT.